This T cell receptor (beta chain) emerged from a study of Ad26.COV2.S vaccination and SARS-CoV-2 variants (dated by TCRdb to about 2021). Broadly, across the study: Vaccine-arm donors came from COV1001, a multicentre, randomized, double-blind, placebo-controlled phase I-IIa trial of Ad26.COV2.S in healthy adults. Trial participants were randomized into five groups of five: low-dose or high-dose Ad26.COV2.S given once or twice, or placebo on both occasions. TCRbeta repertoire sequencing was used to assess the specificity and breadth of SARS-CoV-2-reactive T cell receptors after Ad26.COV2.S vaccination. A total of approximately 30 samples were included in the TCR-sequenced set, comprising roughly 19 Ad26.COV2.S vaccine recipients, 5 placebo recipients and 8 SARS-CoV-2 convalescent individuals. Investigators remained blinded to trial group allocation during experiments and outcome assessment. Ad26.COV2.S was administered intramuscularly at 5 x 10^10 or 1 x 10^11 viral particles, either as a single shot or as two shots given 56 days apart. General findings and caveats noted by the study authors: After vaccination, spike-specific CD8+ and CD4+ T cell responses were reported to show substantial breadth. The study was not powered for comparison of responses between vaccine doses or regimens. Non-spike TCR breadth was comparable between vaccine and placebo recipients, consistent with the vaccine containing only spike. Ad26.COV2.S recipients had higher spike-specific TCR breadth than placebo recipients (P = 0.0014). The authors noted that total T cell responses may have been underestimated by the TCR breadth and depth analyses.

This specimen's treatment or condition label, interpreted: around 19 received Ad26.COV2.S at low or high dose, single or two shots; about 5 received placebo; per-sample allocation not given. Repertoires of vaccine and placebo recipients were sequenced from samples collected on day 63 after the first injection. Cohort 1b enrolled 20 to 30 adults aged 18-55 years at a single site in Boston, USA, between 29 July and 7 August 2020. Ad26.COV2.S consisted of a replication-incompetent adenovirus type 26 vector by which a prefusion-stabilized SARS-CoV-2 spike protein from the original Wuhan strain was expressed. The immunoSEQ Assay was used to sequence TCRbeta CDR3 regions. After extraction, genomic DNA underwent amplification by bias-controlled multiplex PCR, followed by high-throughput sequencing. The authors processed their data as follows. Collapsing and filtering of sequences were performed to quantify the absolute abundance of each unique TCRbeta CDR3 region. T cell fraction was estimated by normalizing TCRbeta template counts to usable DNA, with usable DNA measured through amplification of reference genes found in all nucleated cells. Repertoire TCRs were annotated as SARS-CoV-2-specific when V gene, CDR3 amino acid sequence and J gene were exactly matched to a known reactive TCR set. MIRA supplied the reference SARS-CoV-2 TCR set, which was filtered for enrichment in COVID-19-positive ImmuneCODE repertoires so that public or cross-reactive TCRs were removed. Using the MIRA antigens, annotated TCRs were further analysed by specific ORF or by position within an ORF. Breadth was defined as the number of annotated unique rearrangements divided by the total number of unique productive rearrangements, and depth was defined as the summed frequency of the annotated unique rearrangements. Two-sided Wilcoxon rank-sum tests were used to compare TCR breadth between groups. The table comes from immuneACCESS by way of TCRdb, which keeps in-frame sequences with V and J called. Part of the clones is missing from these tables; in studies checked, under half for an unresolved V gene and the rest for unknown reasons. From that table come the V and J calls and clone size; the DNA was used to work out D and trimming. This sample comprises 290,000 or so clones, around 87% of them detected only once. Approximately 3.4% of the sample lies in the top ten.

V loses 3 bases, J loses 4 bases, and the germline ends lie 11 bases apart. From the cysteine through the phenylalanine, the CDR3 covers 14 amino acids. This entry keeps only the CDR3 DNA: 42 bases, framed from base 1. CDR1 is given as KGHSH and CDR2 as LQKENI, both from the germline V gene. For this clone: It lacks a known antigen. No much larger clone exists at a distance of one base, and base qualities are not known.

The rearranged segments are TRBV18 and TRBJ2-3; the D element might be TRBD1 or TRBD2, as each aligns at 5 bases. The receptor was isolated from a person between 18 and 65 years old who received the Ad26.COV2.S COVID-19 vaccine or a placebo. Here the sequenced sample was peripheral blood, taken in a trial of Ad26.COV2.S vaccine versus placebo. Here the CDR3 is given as CASSPLGGADTQYF. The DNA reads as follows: TGTGCCAGCTCACCGCTTGGGGGAGCAGATACGCAGTATTTT.